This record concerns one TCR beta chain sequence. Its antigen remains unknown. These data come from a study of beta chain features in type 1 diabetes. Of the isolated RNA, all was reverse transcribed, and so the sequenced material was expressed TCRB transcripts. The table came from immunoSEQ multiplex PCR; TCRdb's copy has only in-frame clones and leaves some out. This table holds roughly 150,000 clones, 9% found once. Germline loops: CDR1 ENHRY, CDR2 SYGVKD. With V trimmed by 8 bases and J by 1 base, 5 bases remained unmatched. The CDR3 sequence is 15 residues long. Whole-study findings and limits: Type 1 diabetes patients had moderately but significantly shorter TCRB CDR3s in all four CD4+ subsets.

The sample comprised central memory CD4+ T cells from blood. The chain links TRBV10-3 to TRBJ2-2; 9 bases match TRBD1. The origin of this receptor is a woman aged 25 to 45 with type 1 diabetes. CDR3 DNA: TGTGCCATCTCACAGGACAGGGGGAACACCGGGGAGCTGTTTTTT. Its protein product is CAISQDRGNTGELFF.